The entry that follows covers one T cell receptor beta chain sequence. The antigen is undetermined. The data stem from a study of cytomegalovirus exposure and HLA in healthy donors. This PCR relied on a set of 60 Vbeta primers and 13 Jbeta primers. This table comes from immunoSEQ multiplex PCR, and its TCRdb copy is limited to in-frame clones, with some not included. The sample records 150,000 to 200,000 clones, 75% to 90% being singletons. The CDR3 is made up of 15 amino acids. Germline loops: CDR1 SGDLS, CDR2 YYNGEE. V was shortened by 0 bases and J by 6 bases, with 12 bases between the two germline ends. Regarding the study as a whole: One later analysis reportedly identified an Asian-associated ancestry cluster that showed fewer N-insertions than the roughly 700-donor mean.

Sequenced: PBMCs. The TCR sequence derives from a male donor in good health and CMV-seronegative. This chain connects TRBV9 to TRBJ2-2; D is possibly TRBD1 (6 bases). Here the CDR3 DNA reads TGTGCCAGCAGCGTAGGTCCCCCAGGGGCCGGGGAGCTGTTTTTT. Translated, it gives CASSVGPPGAGELFF. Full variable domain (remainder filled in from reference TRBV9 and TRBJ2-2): DSGVTQTPKHLITATGQRVTLRCSPRSGDLSVYWYQQSLDQGLQFLIQYYNGEERAKGNILERFSAQQFPDLHSELNLSSLELGDSALYFCASSVGPPGAGELFFGEGSRLTVL.